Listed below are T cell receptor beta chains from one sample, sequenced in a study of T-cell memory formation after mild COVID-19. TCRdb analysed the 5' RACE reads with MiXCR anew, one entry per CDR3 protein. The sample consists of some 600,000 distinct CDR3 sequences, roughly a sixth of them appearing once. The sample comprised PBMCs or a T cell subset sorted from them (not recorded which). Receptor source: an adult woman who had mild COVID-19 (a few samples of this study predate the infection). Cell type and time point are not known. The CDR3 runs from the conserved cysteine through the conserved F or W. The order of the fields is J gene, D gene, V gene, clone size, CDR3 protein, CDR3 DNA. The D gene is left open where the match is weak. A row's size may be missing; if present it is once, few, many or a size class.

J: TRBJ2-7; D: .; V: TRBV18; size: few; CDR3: CASSPSLAGIYEQYF; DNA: TGTGCCAGCTCACCGTCGTTGGCGGGGATATACGAGCAGTACTTC
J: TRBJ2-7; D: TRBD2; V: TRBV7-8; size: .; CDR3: CASRNDHGTSGGTNEQYF; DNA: TGTGCCAGCAGGAACGACCACGGTACTAGCGGGGGGACCAACGAGCAGTACTTC
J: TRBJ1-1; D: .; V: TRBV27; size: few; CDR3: CASSSGREWRAFF; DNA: TGTGCCAGCAGTTCTGGTAGGGAATGGCGAGCTTTCTTT
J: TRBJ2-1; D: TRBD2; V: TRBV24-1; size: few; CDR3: CATSDYGGAQRNEQFF; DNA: TGTGCCACCAGTGATTACGGGGGGGCCCAGCGCAATGAGCAGTTCTTC
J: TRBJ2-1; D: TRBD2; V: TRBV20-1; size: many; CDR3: CSASSSGAEQFF; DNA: TGCAGTGCCTCGTCTAGCGGGGCAGAGCAGTTCTTC
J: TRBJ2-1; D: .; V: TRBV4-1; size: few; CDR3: CASSYVPAELYNEQFF; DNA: TGCGCCAGCAGCTACGTCCCAGCGGAGCTATACAATGAGCAGTTCTTC
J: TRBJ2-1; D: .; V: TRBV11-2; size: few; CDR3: CASSLGPDNEQFF; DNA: TGTGCCAGCAGCTTAGGGCCGGACAATGAGCAGTTCTTC
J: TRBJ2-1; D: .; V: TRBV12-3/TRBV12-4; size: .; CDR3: CASTLGARGPPFF; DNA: TGTGCCAGCACCCTCGGGGCCCGGGGCCCCCCGTTCTTC
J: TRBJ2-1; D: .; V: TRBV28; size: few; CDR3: CASSLGPLYNEQFF; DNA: TGTGCCAGCAGTTTAGGTCCCCTATACAATGAGCAGTTCTTC
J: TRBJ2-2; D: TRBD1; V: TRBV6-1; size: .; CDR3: CASRQQGIMNTGELFF; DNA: TGTGCCAGCAGACAACAGGGGATTATGAACACCGGGGAGCTGTTTTTT
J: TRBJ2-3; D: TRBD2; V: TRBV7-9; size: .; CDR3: CASSYTTRGADTQYF; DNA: TGTGCCAGCAGCTACACGACACGGGGGGCAGATACGCAGTATTTT
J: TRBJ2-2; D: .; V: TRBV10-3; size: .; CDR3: CAISEGPTGELFF; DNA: TGTGCCATCAGTGAGGGGCCCACCGGGGAGCTGTTTTTT
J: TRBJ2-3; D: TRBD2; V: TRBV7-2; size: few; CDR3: CASSLGGGRITDTQYF; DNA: TGTGCCAGCAGCTTAGGCGGCGGGAGGATCACAGATACGCAGTATTTT
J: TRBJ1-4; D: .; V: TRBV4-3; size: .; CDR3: CASSQDVGRRDEKLFF; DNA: TGCGCCAGCAGCCAAGATGTGGGCAGAAGGGACGAAAAACTGTTTTTT
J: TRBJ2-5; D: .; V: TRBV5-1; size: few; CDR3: CASSWGRSPQETQYF; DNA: TGCGCCAGCAGCTGGGGTCGGAGCCCCCAAGAGACCCAGTACTTC
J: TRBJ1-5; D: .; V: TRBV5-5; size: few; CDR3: CASTSEALSNQPQHF; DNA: TGTGCCAGCACCTCTGAAGCCCTTAGCAATCAGCCCCAGCATTTT
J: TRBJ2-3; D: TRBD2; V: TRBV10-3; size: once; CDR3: CAISESSGGSTDTQYF; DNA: TGTGCCATCAGTGAGTCTAGCGGGGGAAGCACAGATACGCAGTATTTT
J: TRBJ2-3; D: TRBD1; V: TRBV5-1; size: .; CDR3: CASSHGTGEDTQYF; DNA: TGCGCCAGCAGCCATGGTACAGGGGAGGATACGCAGTATTTT
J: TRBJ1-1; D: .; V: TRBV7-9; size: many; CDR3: CASSLGGGSAFF; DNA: TGTGCCAGCAGCTTAGGCGGGGGGTCAGCTTTCTTT
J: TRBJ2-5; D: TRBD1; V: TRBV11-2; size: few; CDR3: CASSRDRGLRQETQYF; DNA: TGTGCCAGTTCCCGGGACAGGGGGCTCAGACAAGAGACCCAGTACTTC
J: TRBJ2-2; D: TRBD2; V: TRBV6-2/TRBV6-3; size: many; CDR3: CASSYGLAANTGELFF; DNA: TGTGCCAGCAGTTACGGGCTAGCGGCAAACACCGGGGAGCTGTTTTTT
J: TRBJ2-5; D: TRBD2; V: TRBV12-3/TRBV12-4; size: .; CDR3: CANGGTSGLQETQYF; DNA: TGTGCCAACGGGGGGACTAGCGGCCTCCAAGAGACCCAGTACTTC
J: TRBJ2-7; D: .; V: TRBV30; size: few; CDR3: CAWSVPGAGLSYEQYF; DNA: TGTGCCTGGAGTGTCCCCGGGGCAGGACTATCCTACGAGCAGTACTTC
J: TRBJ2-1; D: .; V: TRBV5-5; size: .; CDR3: CASSPEFPTIYNEQFF; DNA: TGTGCCAGCAGCCCTGAATTTCCGACAATCTACAATGAGCAGTTCTTC
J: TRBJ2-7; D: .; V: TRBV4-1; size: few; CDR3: CASSQGRANEQYF; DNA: TGCGCCAGCAGCCAAGGCAGGGCTAACGAGCAGTACTTC
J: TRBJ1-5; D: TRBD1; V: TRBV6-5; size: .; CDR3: CASRSGTGLYSNQPQHF; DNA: TGTGCCAGCAGATCCGGGACAGGTCTCTATAGCAATCAGCCCCAGCATTTT
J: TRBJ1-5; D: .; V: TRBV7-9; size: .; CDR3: CASSHTGDGNQPQHF; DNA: TGTGCCAGCAGCCATACGGGTGACGGCAATCAGCCCCAGCATTTT
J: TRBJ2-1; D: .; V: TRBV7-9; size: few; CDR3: CASSLERGYYNEQFF; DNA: TGTGCCAGCAGCTTAGAGAGGGGTTACTACAATGAGCAGTTCTTC
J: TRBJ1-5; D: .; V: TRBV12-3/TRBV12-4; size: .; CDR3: CASSLRGPGPYSNQPQHF; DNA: TGTGCCAGCAGTTTACGGGGACCCGGCCCTTATAGCAATCAGCCCCAGCATTTT
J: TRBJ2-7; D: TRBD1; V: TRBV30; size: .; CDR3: CAWSTQDRGFSYEQYF; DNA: TGTGCCTGGAGTACTCAGGACAGGGGTTTCTCCTACGAGCAGTACTTC
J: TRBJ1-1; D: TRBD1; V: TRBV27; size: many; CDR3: CASSPQGASTEAFF; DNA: TGTGCCAGCAGTCCCCAGGGGGCCAGCACTGAAGCTTTCTTT
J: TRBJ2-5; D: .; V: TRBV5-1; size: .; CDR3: CASSLSPGKQETQYF; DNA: TGCGCCAGCAGCTTGTCCCCGGGGAAACAAGAGACCCAGTACTTC
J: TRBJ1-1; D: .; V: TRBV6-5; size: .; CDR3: CASTGTGGTEAFF; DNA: TGTGCCAGCACCGGGACCGGGGGCACTGAAGCTTTCTTT
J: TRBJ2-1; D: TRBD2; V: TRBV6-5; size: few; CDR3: CASSSWTSGRNEQFF; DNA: TGTGCCAGCAGTTCCTGGACTAGCGGACGTAATGAGCAGTTCTTC
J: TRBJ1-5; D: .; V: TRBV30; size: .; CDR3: CAWSRWQSGLHF; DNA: TGTGCCTGGAGTAGGTGGCAGTCGGGCTTGCATTTT
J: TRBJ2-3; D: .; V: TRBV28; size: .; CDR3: CASSRGLNTDTQYF; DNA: TGTGCCAGCAGCCGAGGACTGAACACAGATACGCAGTATTTT
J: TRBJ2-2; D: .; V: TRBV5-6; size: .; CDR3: CASFHGPSSGELFF; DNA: TGTGCCAGCTTCCACGGCCCTAGTTCCGGGGAGCTGTTTTTT
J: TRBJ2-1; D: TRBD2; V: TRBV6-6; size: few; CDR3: CASRELAAHNEQFF; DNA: TGTGCCAGCAGGGAACTAGCGGCACACAATGAGCAGTTCTTC
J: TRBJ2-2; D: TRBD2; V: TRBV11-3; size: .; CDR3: CASSLGGRNTGELFF; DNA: TGTGCCAGCAGCTTGGGCGGGAGGAACACCGGGGAGCTGTTTTTT
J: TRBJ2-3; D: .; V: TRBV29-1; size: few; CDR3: CSVDFPGTDTQYF; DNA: TGCAGCGTTGACTTCCCGGGGACAGATACGCAGTATTTT
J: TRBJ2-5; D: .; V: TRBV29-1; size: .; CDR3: CSAAPPGHQETQYF; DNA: TGCAGCGCTGCCCCACCGGGACACCAAGAGACCCAGTACTTC